This T cell receptor (beta chain) was identified during a study of Tregs in tolerant kidney transplant recipients. About the study: The nonmyeloablative bone marrow transplants came from related graft donors, with transient mixed chimerism.

Germline CDR1 and CDR2: MDHEN and SYDVKM. V was cut by 5 bases and J by 7 bases, with 11 bases left in between. This CDR3 has 13 amino acids. Data came from immunoSEQ multiplex PCR; TCRdb stores just in-frame clones and leaves some out. Among 60,000 to 75,000 clones listed, approximately 83% were seen once. This specimen consisted of Tregs from blood, obtained before the transplant. This TCR came from a human donor who received a combined kidney and bone marrow transplant. The chain carries TRBV28 and TRBJ2-2, with unresolved D. CDR3 residues: CASSPPIGGELFF. The CDR3 DNA is TGTGCCAGCAGTCCCCCAATCGGCGGGGAGCTGTTTTTT.